The present T cell receptor (beta chain) was sequenced within a study of blood T cell repertoires in COVID-19. The wider study: The United States, Italy and Spain supplied acute and convalescent COVID-19 samples. The cDNA or gDNA used as material had been derived from T cells, B-cell-depleted T cells, or PBMCs.

This clone was observed a handful of times. This CDR3 has 14 residues. The germline V gene encodes CDR1 GTSNPN and CDR2 SVGIG (reference sequence). V shed 2 bases and J 7 bases; nucleotides not matched to a gene: 6. Study processing details: Quantification of nucleated cells was approximated via reference gene primer amplification. Clones were sequenced by immunoSEQ multiplex PCR, and TCRdb holds only the in-frame ones, with some missing. V and J calls and clone size come straight from that table; D and trimming were deduced from the DNA. Found here are 200,000 to 250,000 clones, 85% to 90% of them singletons; the top ten hold around 2.8%.

This TCR derives from a woman aged 55-69 years with acute or convalescent COVID-19. Sequenced input: peripheral blood. The chain employs TRBV30 and TRBJ1-5, with TRBD1 matching over 9 bases. CDR3 sequence: CAWSRNRGHQPQHF. For the CDR3, the DNA is TGTGCCTGGAGTAGAAACAGGGGGCACCAGCCCCAGCATTTT.